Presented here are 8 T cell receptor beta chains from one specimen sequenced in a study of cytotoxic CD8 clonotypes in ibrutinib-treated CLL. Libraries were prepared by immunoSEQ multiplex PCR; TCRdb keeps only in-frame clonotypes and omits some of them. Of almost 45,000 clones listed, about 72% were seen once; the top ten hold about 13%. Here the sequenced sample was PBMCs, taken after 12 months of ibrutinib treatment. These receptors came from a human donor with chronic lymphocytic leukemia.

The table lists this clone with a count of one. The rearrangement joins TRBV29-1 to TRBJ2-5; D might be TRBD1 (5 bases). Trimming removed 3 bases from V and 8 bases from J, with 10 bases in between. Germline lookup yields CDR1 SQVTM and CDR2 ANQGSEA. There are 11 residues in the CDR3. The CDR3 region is CSVEKGETQYF. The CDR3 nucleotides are TGCAGCGTTGAGAAAGGGGAAACCCAGTACTTC.

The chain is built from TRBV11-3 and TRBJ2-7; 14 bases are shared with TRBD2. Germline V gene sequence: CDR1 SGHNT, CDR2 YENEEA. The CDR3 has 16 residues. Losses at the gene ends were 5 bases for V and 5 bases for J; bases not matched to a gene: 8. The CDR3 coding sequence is TGTGCCAGCAGCCACCGGGGACTAGCGGGAGATCACGAGCAGTACTTC. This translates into CASSHRGLAGDHEQYF.

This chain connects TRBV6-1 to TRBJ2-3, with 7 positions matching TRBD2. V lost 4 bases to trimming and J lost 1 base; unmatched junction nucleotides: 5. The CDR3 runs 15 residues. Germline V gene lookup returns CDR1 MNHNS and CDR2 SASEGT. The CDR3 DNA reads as TGTGCCAGCAGTGGGGGAGGGACCCGCACAGATACGCAGTATTTT. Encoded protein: CASSGGGTRTDTQYF.

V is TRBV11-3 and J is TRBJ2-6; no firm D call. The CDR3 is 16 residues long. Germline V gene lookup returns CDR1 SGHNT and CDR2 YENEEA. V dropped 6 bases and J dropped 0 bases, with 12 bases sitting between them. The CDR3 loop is CASSRMRSSGANVLTF. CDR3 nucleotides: TGTGCCAGCAGTCGAATGCGGAGCTCTGGGGCCAACGTCCTGACTTTC. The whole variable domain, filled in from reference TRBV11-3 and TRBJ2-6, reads EAGVVQSPRYKIIEKKQPVAFWCNPISGHNTLYWYLQNLGQGPELLIRYENEEAVDDSQLPKDRFSAERLKGVDSTLKIQPAELGDSAVYLCASSRMRSSGANVLTFGAGSRLTVL.

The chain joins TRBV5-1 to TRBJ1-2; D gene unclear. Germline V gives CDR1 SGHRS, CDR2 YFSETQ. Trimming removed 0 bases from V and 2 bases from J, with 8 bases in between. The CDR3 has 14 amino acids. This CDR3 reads CASSLADKNYGYTF. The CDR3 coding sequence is TGCGCCAGCAGCTTGGCCGACAAGAACTATGGCTACACCTTC.

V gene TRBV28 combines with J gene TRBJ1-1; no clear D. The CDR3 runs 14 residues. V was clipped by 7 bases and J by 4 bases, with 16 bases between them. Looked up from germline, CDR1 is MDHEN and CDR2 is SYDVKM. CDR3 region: CASITDPDGTEAFF. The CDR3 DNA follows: TGTGCCAGCATCACCGATCCGGACGGCACTGAAGCTTTCTTT.

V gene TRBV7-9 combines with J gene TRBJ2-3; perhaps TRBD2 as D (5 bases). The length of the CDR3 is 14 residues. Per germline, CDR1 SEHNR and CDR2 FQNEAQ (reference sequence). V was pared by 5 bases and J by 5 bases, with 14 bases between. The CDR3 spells CASSENSAIDTQYF. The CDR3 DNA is TGTGCCAGCAGCGAGAATAGCGCGATAGATACGCAGTATTTT.

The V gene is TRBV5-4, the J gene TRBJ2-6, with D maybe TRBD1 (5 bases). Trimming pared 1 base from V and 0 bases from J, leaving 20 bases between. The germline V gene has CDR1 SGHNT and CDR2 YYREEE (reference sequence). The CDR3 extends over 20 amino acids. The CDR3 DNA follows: TGTGCCAGCAGCTTGTTCTTTCAGGGAAGGGCGAACTCTGGGGCCAACGTCCTGACTTTC. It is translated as CASSLFFQGRANSGANVLTF. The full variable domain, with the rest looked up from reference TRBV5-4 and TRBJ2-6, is ETGVTQSPTHLIKTRGQQVTLRCSSQSGHNTVSWYQQALGQGPQFIFQYYREEENGRGNFPPRFSGLQFPNYSSELNVNALELDDSALYLCASSLFFQGRANSGANVLTFGAGSRLTVL.